The T cell receptor (beta chain) under discussion was sequenced for a study of T cells in women clearing cervical HPV infection. Study context: Case blood was drawn when the lesion was first found; control blood after infection became undetectable. Cases' blood sampling followed lesion detection by median about 21 weeks (90 to 200). Regarding the study as a whole: Richness differences could reflect unmeasured T-cell content per sample.

The germline V gene encodes CDR1 LNHDA and CDR2 SQIVND (reference sequence). This CDR3 has 20 residues. Trimming took 3 bases from V and 0 from J; bases not matched to a gene: 19. Assay: immunoSEQ multiplex PCR; the TCRdb copy retains only in-frame clones and omits some. The sample holds under 40,000 clones. Details on this clone: Its antigen is unknown. The read halts 3 residues ahead of the CDR3 end, with the missing end drawn from the germline J gene.

Sequencing was performed on blood buffy coat. This clonotype was sampled from a woman between 18 and 70 years old with a cervical HPV16 infection that either progressed to CIN3+ or cleared (not recorded which). J is TRBJ2-7 and V is TRBV19; TRBD1 matches 8 bases. This CDR3 is CASSIRRAATRTGNSYEQYF. The DNA read from the CDR3 is TGTGCCAGTAGTATCAGACGCGCGGCAACGCGGACAGGGAACTCCTACGAG.